This TCR beta chain was sequenced in a study of cytomegalovirus exposure and HLA in healthy donors. The CDR3 consists of 18 residues. Germline V gene data show CDR1 as MRHNA and CDR2 as SNTAGT. After removal of 2 bases from V and 2 bases from J, the junction contained 11 bases not matched to a gene. This PCR relied on a set of 60 Vbeta primers and 13 Jbeta primers. Libraries were prepared by immunoSEQ multiplex PCR; TCRdb keeps only in-frame clonotypes and omits some of them. The table shows approximately 140,000 clones, with roughly 82% occurring only once. The study's findings and limits: Of the V segments, some could not be distinguished, including TRBV6-2 and TRBV6-3, and were excluded.

This clone was counted between two and nine times. The antigen remains unidentified. Sequencing input: PBMCs. V gene TRBV6-4 combines with J gene TRBJ1-3; 8 nucleotides match TRBD1. This clonotype was obtained from a boy aged 10-17 years in good health and CMV-seronegative. CDR3 DNA: TGTGCCAGCAGTGACGCCCAGGACAGGGTAATTCCTGGAAACACCATATATTTT. It is translated as CASSDAQDRVIPGNTIYF.